The rows below give T cell receptor beta chains drawn from one sample of a study of OX40 agonist ivuxolimab in advanced cancers. This table comes from immunoSEQ multiplex PCR, and its TCRdb copy is limited to in-frame clones, with some not included. Seen here are approximately 60,000 clones, around 93% observed once, and the top ten hold 12%. Specimen: CD4+ or CD8+ T cells sorted from blood, collected in a trial of the OX40 agonist ivuxolimab. The source is an adult with an advanced solid tumor such as melanoma, head and neck, liver or kidney cancer. Each CDR3 is given with its conserved first and last residue. The order of the fields is D gene, clone size, J gene, V gene, CDR3 protein, CDR3 DNA. A D gene is named only where the DNA matches it firmly. Clone size, where shown, is once, few, many, or a class for clones that have expanded.

>NA|NA|TRBJ1-1|TRBV6-6
CASSYRGHLNTEAFF
TGTGCCAGCAGTTACCGGGGACATTTGAACACTGAAGCTTTCTTT
>TRBD2|once|TRBJ2-3|TRBV2
CASLAAEADTQYF
TGTGCCAGCCTAGCGGCTGAGGCAGATACGCAGTATTTT
>TRBD1|NA|TRBJ2-7|TRBV7-9
CASRSDRVNEQYF
TGTGCCAGCAGGTCGGACAGGGTCAACGAGCAGTACTTC
>NA|NA|TRBJ1-2|TRBV5-1
CASSLGGYGGYTF
TGCGCCAGCAGCTTGGGGGGATACGGCGGCTACACCTTC
>TRBD2|NA|TRBJ2-7|TRBV4-1
CASSLGREGVHEQYF
TGCGCCAGCAGCCTCGGGCGGGAGGGTGTCCACGAGCAGTACTTC
>NA|NA|TRBJ2-5|TRBV15
CATSRGGERPSETQYF
TGTGCCACCAGCAGAGGGGGGGAGAGGCCGTCGGAGACCCAGTACTTC
>TRBD2|NA|TRBJ2-5|TRBV27
CASSLDPGGRQETQYF
TGTGCCAGCAGTTTAGATCCGGGAGGGAGGCAAGAGACCCAGTACTTC
>TRBD1|NA|TRBJ2-7|TRBV14
CASSPLRDRGLYEQYF
TGTGCCAGCAGTCCTCTCCGGGACAGGGGTCTCTACGAGCAGTACTTC
>TRBD1|NA|TRBJ2-1|TRBV5-4
CASSSQGQTTYNEQFF
TGTGCCAGCAGCTCCCAGGGACAGACCACCTACAATGAGCAGTTCTTC
>TRBD1|NA|TRBJ1-2|TRBV29-1
CSTPGTGGGYTF
TGCAGCACCCCCGGGACAGGGGGTGGCTACACCTTC
>NA|NA|TRBJ2-7|TRBV11-2
CASSQVPALETVGYEQYF
TGTGCCAGCAGCCAAGTCCCCGCTCTGGAAACAGTGGGCTACGAGCAGTACTTC
>TRBD1|NA|TRBJ2-7|TRBV29-1
CSAWGGVSGQGPYEQYF
TGCAGCGCATGGGGGGGCGTATCGGGACAGGGTCCTTACGAGCAGTACTTC
>TRBD1|NA|TRBJ2-7|TRBV27
CASRTAGGSYEQYF
TGTGCCAGCAGGACCGCAGGGGGCTCCTACGAGCAGTACTTC
>TRBD1|NA|TRBJ2-7|TRBV5-1
CASSHDRDYEQYF
TGCGCCAGCAGCCATGACAGGGACTACGAGCAGTACTTC
>NA|NA|TRBJ2-1|TRBV7-2
CASSPANYNEQFF
TGTGCCAGCAGCCCAGCTAACTACAATGAGCAGTTCTTC
>NA|once|TRBJ2-7|TRBV10-1
CASSDRSSYEQYF
TGCGCCAGCAGTGACAGGTCTTCCTACGAGCAGTACTTC
>NA|NA|TRBJ2-1|TRBV6-1
CASREGTINEQFF
TGTGCCAGCAGAGAGGGGACGATCAATGAGCAGTTCTTC
>NA|NA|TRBJ2-1|TRBV14
CASSQGSNQYNEQFF
TGTGCCAGCAGCCAAGGAAGTAATCAATACAATGAGCAGTTCTTC
>NA|NA|TRBJ1-3|TRBV18
CACHRDPNGNTIYF
TGTGCCTGCCACAGGGACCCCAATGGAAACACCATATATTTT